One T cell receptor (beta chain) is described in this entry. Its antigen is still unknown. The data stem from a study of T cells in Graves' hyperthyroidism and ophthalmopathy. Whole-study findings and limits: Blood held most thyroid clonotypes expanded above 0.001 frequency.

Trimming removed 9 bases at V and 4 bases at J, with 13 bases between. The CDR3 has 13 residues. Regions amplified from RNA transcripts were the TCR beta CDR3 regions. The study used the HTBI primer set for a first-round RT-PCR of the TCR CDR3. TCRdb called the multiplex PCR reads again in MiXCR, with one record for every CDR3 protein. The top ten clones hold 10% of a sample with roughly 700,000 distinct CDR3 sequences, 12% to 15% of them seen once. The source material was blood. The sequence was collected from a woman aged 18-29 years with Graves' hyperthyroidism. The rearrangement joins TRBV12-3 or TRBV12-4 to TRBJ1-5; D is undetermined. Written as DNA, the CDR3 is TGTGCCAGTAAACCGGGCCTTAATCAGCCCCAGCATTTT. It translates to CASKPGLNQPQHF.